Listed below are T cell receptor beta chains from one sample, sequenced in a study of CD8 T cells in ankylosing spondylitis. TCRdb recomputed calls from the 5' RACE reads with MiXCR, one row per CDR3 protein. The repertoire holds 250,000 to 400,000 distinct CDR3 sequences, with 11% as singletons. Material: blood, either unsorted or a sorted T cell fraction (not recorded which). The receptors come from a female donor with ankylosing spondylitis or in good health (not recorded which). CDR3s include the opening cysteine and the closing phenylalanine or tryptophan. Fields, in order: V gene, clone size, D gene, J gene, CDR3 protein, CDR3 DNA. A D gene is named only where the DNA matches it firmly. Part of the rows lack a size; the others show once, few, many or a class for expanded clones.

V gene: TRBV14; clone size: few; D gene: TRBD2; J gene: TRBJ2-3; CDR3 protein: CASSQLRGLASDTQYF; CDR3 DNA: TGTGCCAGCAGCCAACTACGAGGACTAGCCTCAGATACGCAGTATTTT
V gene: TRBV12-3/TRBV12-4; clone size: NA; D gene: TRBD1; J gene: TRBJ2-7; CDR3 protein: CASTPSQGAHEQYF; CDR3 DNA: TGTGCCAGCACCCCCTCGCAGGGGGCACACGAGCAGTACTTC
V gene: TRBV7-9; clone size: NA; D gene: NA; J gene: TRBJ2-3; CDR3 protein: CASSLALASRGTDTQYF; CDR3 DNA: TGTGCCAGCAGCTTAGCGCTGGCTAGCCGGGGCACAGATACGCAGTATTTT
V gene: TRBV7-6; clone size: many; D gene: TRBD2; J gene: TRBJ2-1; CDR3 protein: CASSAAGGPPDEQFF; CDR3 DNA: TGTGCCAGCAGCGCGGCGGGAGGCCCTCCGGATGAGCAGTTCTTC
V gene: TRBV28; clone size: many; D gene: NA; J gene: TRBJ2-5; CDR3 protein: CASSLGGDQETQYF; CDR3 DNA: TGTGCCAGCAGTTTAGGGGGTGACCAAGAGACCCAGTACTTC
V gene: TRBV20-1; clone size: many; D gene: NA; J gene: TRBJ2-5; CDR3 protein: CSARDPLGETQYF; CDR3 DNA: TGCAGTGCTAGAGATCCCCTTGGCGAGACCCAGTACTTC
V gene: TRBV11-2; clone size: NA; D gene: NA; J gene: TRBJ2-1; CDR3 protein: CASSPRPSETSYNEQFF; CDR3 DNA: TGTGCCAGCAGCCCCCGACCTAGCGAAACCTCCTACAATGAGCAGTTCTTC
V gene: TRBV12-3/TRBV12-4; clone size: many; D gene: TRBD1; J gene: TRBJ2-2; CDR3 protein: CASSPRGQGAGELFF; CDR3 DNA: TGTGCCAGCAGTCCGAGGGGACAGGGGGCCGGGGAGCTGTTTTTT
V gene: TRBV5-1; clone size: once; D gene: NA; J gene: TRBJ2-7; CDR3 protein: CASKLGYEQYF; CDR3 DNA: TGCGCCAGCAAACTGGGCTACGAGCAGTACTTC
V gene: TRBV5-1; clone size: NA; D gene: TRBD1; J gene: TRBJ2-2; CDR3 protein: CASSGGTGGNTGELFF; CDR3 DNA: TGCGCCAGCAGCGGAGGGACAGGAGGAAACACCGGGGAGCTGTTTTTT